The 6 T cell receptor beta chains listed next were all sequenced from one sample in a study of blood T cell repertoires in COVID-19 (dated by TCRdb to 2019 to 2021). Receptors were amplified or captured by the immunoSEQ multiplex PCR assay. Drawn from immuneACCESS, this table holds only the in-frame rearrangements with V and J called that TCRdb kept. Clones are partly lost; checked studies trace under half to an unresolved V gene and leave the rest unexplained. This sample lists approximately 220,000 clones; approximately 85% were detected once. The ten largest clonotypes hold 4.7% of the sample. Sequencing was done on a sample of peripheral blood. The receptors come from a woman aged 70-85 years with acute or convalescent COVID-19.

In its sample, this clone was seen a few times. V and J are TRBV6-2 or TRBV6-3 and TRBJ1-5; tentatively, D is TRBD1 (5 bases). V lost 5 bases and J 3 bases, leaving 17 bases between the germline ends. The CDR3 sequence is 16 residues long. CDR1 is MNHEY and CDR2 is SVGEGT in the germline V gene. CDR3 DNA sequence: TGTGCCAGCAGTCCCTCCGGGCGGACAAACAATCAGCCCCAGCATTTT. Translation gives CASSPSGRTNNQPQHF.

The rearrangement uses TRBV9 and TRBJ2-7; 10 bases are a match to TRBD2. The CDR3 consists of 15 residues. V shed 3 bases and J 2 bases; nucleotides not matched to a gene: 5. The germline gives CDR1 SGDLS, CDR2 YYNGEE. In DNA, the CDR3 is TGTGCCAGCAGCGCCCTAGCGGGGGCTGCCTACGAGCAGTACTTC. Translation gives CASSALAGAAYEQYF.

This clone was seen more than once but under ten times. The V gene is TRBV7-2, the J gene TRBJ1-2, with D possibly matching TRBD1 (5 bases). V lost 1 base, J lost 4 bases, and 10 bases lay in between. This CDR3 region has 14 residues. Looked up from germline, CDR1 is SGHTA and CDR2 is FQGNSA. CDR3 region: CASSLDLTAYGYTF. CDR3 DNA: TGTGCCAGCAGCTTAGATCTGACAGCCTATGGCTACACCTTC.

The V gene is TRBV19, the J gene TRBJ2-5; 15 positions match TRBD2. The CDR3 is 16 amino acids. V lost 5 bases, J lost 4 bases, and 5 bases stayed unmatched. Germline V CDR1 and CDR2: LNHDA, SQIVND (reference sequence). The chain's CDR3 is CASSGRTSGGAETQYF. CDR3 sequence (DNA): TGTGCCAGTAGTGGCCGGACTAGCGGGGGGGCAGAGACCCAGTACTTC.

The rearrangement joins TRBV29-1 to TRBJ2-7; a possible D gene is TRBD2 (5 bases). From germline, CDR1 is SQVTM and CDR2 ANQGSEA. CDR3 length: 14 amino acids. V dropped 2 bases and J dropped 2 bases, with 13 bases sitting between them. CDR3 DNA: TGCAGCGTTGAAAAGGGAGCAGGCGCCTACGAGCAGTACTTC. It yields the protein CSVEKGAGAYEQYF.

This clone has a handful of counts. The rearrangement joins TRBV3-1 (or the pseudogene TRBV3-2) to TRBJ2-3; no clear D gene. Germline lookup yields CDR1 LGHDT and CDR2 YNNKEL (reference sequence). Trimming stripped 3 bases from V and 2 bases from J, with 6 bases between. CDR3 length: 13 residues. CDR3: CASSHDITDTQYF. CDR3 nucleotides: TGTGCCAGCAGCCATGACATCACAGATACGCAGTATTTT.